The TCR beta chain described here comes from a study of cytomegalovirus exposure and HLA in healthy donors (dated by TCRdb to about 2017). Looking at the study overall: According to an earlier analysis of several hundred of the donors, about 190 million T cells yielded 95 million to 140 million unique TCR beta sequences and about 300 Gb of sequence data. About 310 gigabases of sequencing data and 70 million to 85 million unique TCR sequences were included in an early release covering under 650 HLA-typed donors. Among the roughly 370 genotyped donors, roughly 80% belonged to the genetic ancestry cluster associated with self-reported Caucasian donors. The study aimed to test whether signatures of past pathogen exposure could be identified by cataloging public T cell receptors. Using immunosequencing, the study profiled T cell repertoires from approximately 700 subjects and related those repertoires to cytomegalovirus serostatus. In addition to the first cohort of around 670 subjects, a separate validation cohort of approximately 130 different subjects was used. The study combined high-throughput TCR immunosequencing, statistical association of individual TCRs with disease status, and machine learning to predict cytomegalovirus infection status. In a later analysis, previously published TCR beta repertoires from several hundred donors were re-analyzed and high-resolution HLA genotyping was added so that TCR occurrence patterns could be studied. The later analysis used no new phenotypic data to find candidate immune exposures, relying instead on TCR beta sequences and their occurrence across donors. An earlier analysis of several hundred of the donors used high-throughput TCR beta sequencing to judge whether each TCR beta V gene segment behaved as functional or pseudogenic. Alongside the repertoire data, information on donor age, sex, ethnicity and CMV serostatus was compiled. A later genetic analysis used genome-wide SNP genotypes for about 65% of the roughly 700 donors, treating that subset as a discovery cohort. Every discovery cohort repertoire had been produced on one sequencing platform. HLA typing included class I and class II loci at four-digit resolution. The number of typed donors differed by locus: roughly 620-630 for A, B, C, DRB1 and DQB1; 500 to 550 for DQA1; fewer than 610 for DPA1; and some 450 for DPB1. A handful of DR-DQ haplotypes were treated as single units for association and clustering because of strong linkage in the cohort. Among some 400 genotyped donors of the cohort, an average of about 240,000 unique TCR beta nucleotide sequences were sequenced per donor, roughly 18% of them non-productive. General study outcomes and caveats: Only TCR beta chains were sequenced in this cohort, and the absence of alpha or paired-chain data limited detectable features. A later genetic analysis reported fewer N-insertions in productive TCRs among donors in an Asian-associated ancestry cluster than the roughly 700-donor mean. The authors suggested that the approach could potentially be generalized to other disease states and immunological phenotypes. Because the 87-base-pair reads could not distinguish some IMGT-functional V segments, including TRBV6-2 and TRBV6-3, those segments were excluded. An association between a missense DCLRE1C variant and V-gene and J-gene trimming of TCR beta chains was found in a later genetic analysis and replicated in an independent cohort. Broadly in line with IMGT annotations, most TCR beta V segments showed up in productive rearrangements about 90% or about 30% of the time in an earlier analysis of under 700 of the donors. In a later analysis, around 15,000 TCR beta sequences were associated with specific HLA alleles at a false discovery rate of 0.05. Some 16 rarely observed V segments, including chromosome 9 orphons, were excluded from the earlier analysis of approximately 500 of the donors because counts were too low. In a later analysis, several top co-occurrence clusters were reported to appear linked to parvovirus B19, influenza, CMV and Epstein-Barr virus. The only immune exposure information available for the cohort was CMV serostatus. Most CMV-associated TCR beta chains appeared to be HLA-restricted in a later analysis, and the HLA associations seemed to be driven largely by CMV exposure. In a later analysis, HLA-associated TCR beta chains showed more clonal expansion and lower generation probabilities than non-associated chains that were equally common. A further reported finding was that TCR beta sequences accurately predicted the HLA-A and HLA-B alleles for most subjects in the first cohort. A group of highly shared sequence variants was considered likely to be a technical artifact of the sequencing pipeline. Because HLA typing was unavailable for some donors at each locus, only the typed subset was used in association tests. Most TCR sequences were observed very rarely across donors, whereas some public TCRs were present in many individuals. A later analysis found that TCR association rates varied across HLA loci, with DRB1 alleles showing the most associated TCRs and HLA-C alleles the fewest. Assigning TCR associations to individual alleles was difficult when HLA alleles, especially DR and DQ, strongly co-occurred. Linkage disequilibrium might explain the correlated functional status among segregating V segments, but an unknown experimental factor could not be ruled out. The classifier was reported to diagnose cytomegalovirus status with high specificity and sensitivity in both the original cohort and the validation cohort. The study listed 164 TCR beta chains as associated with cytomegalovirus. In vitro tests confirmed that a few of the cytomegalovirus-associated TCR beta chains recognize cytomegalovirus antigens. The presence/absence analyses assumed that sequencing depth was roughly uniform across donors, and that assumption may not be true.

The cohort was made up of approximately 700 healthy bone marrow donors. At the time of sampling, all cohort members were nominally healthy, though unrecorded immune exposures were likely present. The donor tested CMV seropositive and was one of the 289 seropositive cohort members. A peripheral blood sample was collected from each donor, and TCR beta sequencing was performed on peripheral blood mononuclear cells. The Qiagen DNeasy Blood Extraction Kit was used to extract genomic DNA from the blood cell samples. The library was generated by the immunoSEQ multiplex PCR assay. For the multiplex PCR, a mixture combining 60 forward primers for TCR Vbeta segments and 13 reverse primers for TCR Jbeta segments was used. A multiplex PCR assay on genomic DNA amplified the CDR3 region of rearranged TCR beta genes. The Illumina HiSeq System was used to sequence the amplified TCR beta libraries as 87-base-pair reads. The paper's data handling went like this. In a later analysis, 80 million or so unique TCR beta chains were counted across the 650 to 700 repertoires, and around 10 million of these chains were shared by at least two donors. Raw reads were error-corrected and collapsed into unique sequences by a nearest-neighbor algorithm in which closely related sequences were merged to remove PCR and sequencing errors. CDR3 sequences were aligned to IMGT reference sequences to assign V, D and J gene segments. Each retained sequence needed at least a six-nucleotide match to both a V gene segment and a J gene segment. A rearrangement was called productive if the CDR3 had no stop codons and remained in frame with V and J, and every other rearrangement was called non-productive. CDR3 was defined according to IMGT convention as the region running from the second conserved V-encoded cysteine to the conserved J-encoded phenylalanine. In an earlier analysis of 500 to 650 of the donors, sequences lacking an unambiguous match to a single V gene segment were excluded. In an earlier analysis of approximately 590 of the donors, V segments were called functional above 56.7% productive rearrangements and were called segregating when the between-donor standard deviation exceeded 5%. A statistical classification framework was built for diagnosing cytomegalovirus status from the catalog of TCR beta chain sequences. In a later analysis, TCR nucleotide sequences were compared against IMGT/GENE-DB human TR gene sequences so that V and J genes could be assigned. Using the TCRdist pipeline, a later analysis assigned CDR3 sequences along with most-parsimonious VDJ recombination scenarios. In a later analysis, every TCR beta chain was defined by the combination of its CDR3 amino acid sequence and its V-gene family, and reads without a unique V-gene family were dropped. A later analysis removed over 500 highly shared, low-generation-probability nucleotide sequences to deal with suspected cross-contamination and a sequencing artifact. In a later analysis, a clonal expansion index was calculated for each public chain from normalized within-repertoire ranks of inferred template counts. In a later analysis, generation probabilities were computed using a VDJ recombination model fitted to out-of-frame rearrangements, and the results were checked against IGoR. A later analysis scored TCR-TCR, TCR-HLA and TCR-CMV co-occurrence with hypergeometric tests, applying a repertoire-size bias correction to TCR pairs. In a later analysis, false discovery rates were estimated by permuting HLA or CMV assignments 20 times. In a later analysis, co-occurring TCRs were grouped using DBSCAN, with TCRdist sequence similarity added in when clustering inside HLA-allele-positive subsets. Co-occurrence clustering excluded repertoires with fewer than 30,000 or more than 120,000 public chains, plus five with anomalous nucleotide sharing. Here the immuneACCESS table is served through TCRdb, limited to in-frame sequences with V and J called. Missing clones are a known gap in these copies; in checked studies unresolved V genes cover under half, and the rest lacks a known reason. The DNA was the basis for D and trimming; V, J and clone size are from that table. Here the sample has about 150,000 clones; about four fifths occur a single time. The leading ten clones occupy 1% of the sample.

Sequences MDHEN (CDR1) and SYDVKM (CDR2) are obtained from the germline V gene. Germline trimming amounts to 7 bases on V and 4 bases on J, with 13 as the count of junction bases outside the gene matches. The CDR3 runs 16 residues from the cysteine to the phenylalanine. The read is trimmed to its CDR3 DNA, 48 bases read in frame from base 1. As for this clone: Its recognized antigen is unknown. No per-base quality is available; no much larger clone lies one base away.

Here the chain combines TRBV28 and TRBJ2-5; 9 of the junction bases match TRBD2. Sequencing was carried out using PBMCs. The clonotype comes from a woman between 50 and 59 years old in good health and CMV-seropositive. In nucleotides, the sequence is TGTGCCAGCACCTCCTGGAAGCGGGAGGTATTAGAGACCCAGTACTTC. The translation is CASTSWKREVLETQYF. The CDR3 plus the reference TRBV28 and TRBJ2-5 genes for the other parts give the full variable domain: DVKVTQSSRYLVKRTGEKVFLECVQDMDHENMFWYRQDPGLGLRLIYFSYDVKMKEKGDIPEGYSVSREKKERFSLILESASTNQTSMYLCASTSWKREVLETQYFGPGTRLLVL.